This entry describes one T cell receptor (beta chain). A few counts support this clonotype. Its antigen target is currently unknown. Base qualities are not recorded, but no much larger clone differs from it by a single base. The library was generated by 5' RACE. The listed sequencing device is Illumina HiSeq 2000. Template switching introduced a universal primer binding site; the final cDNA contained a unique molecular identifier, enabling accurate counting of TCR cDNA molecules. First-strand cDNA for TCR alpha and beta chains was synthesized from specific primers in the conserved constant-segment region. To control for contamination, each cDNA library was double barcoded with a SMART-Mk sample barcode plus Illumina barcodes. TruSeq adapter sequences, together with Illumina sample barcodes, were added in two successive PCR steps. The TCR alpha and beta cDNA libraries were sequenced on the Illumina HiSeq platform using custom primers. Under the source paper's analysis protocol: Raw reads were processed with MiGEC to extract unique molecular identifiers, and MiXCR was used to determine CDR3 positions. For each individual, recombination models were inferred using an EM algorithm with the repgenHMM and IGoR tools. Shared clonotypes were analyzed with the tcR package in R, and sharing was normalized by the product of cloneset sizes. Out-of-frame nonproductive sequences were analyzed to study raw recombination free of thymic and clonal selection effects. TCRdb redid the processing of the public reads, applying fastp at Q25 and MiXCR, and retained in-frame beta chains. CDR3 protein duplicates are merged, each entry listing the most common genes and DNA. V and J calls and clone size were set by TCRdb, not the authors. The sample table holds roughly 710,000 distinct CDR3 sequences, of which around 5.7% were seen once. Approximately 2% of the sample goes to the ten largest clones.

The sample comes from a study of identical twins (dated by TCRdb to the mid-2010s). Looking at the study overall: The study deep-sequenced TCR alpha and beta repertoires from monozygotic twins, unrelated adults of various ages and cord blood to test whether fetal clonotypes persist. To rule out contamination, replicate twin experiments were performed at different times with different library preparation protocols. Findings and caveats that apply to the study as a whole: A weaker excess of twin sharing was found in beta out-of-frame sequences because the signal-to-noise ratio was lowered by fewer shared sequences. In monozygotic twins, out-of-frame TCR alpha sharing was systematically underestimated by recombination models, although the models agreed with sharing between unrelated individuals. Invariant T cells such as MAIT and iNKT could partly confound zero-insertion analyses, though diverse VJ usage argued against this for most clonotypes. Because the same donors could not be followed over many years, the conclusions relied on cross-sectional statistical analysis. Compared with coincidental sharing between unrelated individuals, out-of-frame TCR alpha sequences shared between twins had an excess of sequences with low generation probability. Abundant cord blood beta clonotypes carried fewer insertions; young adult naive repertoires showed a weaker similar trend, while memory repertoires showed none.

Only healthy Caucasian donors were included. Three unrelated non-twin adults were additionally sequenced: a male aged 18 to 29, a male aged 50 to 60 and a female aged 50 to 60. Miltenyi CD45RO+ enrichment and human naive T-cell isolation kits were used to isolate memory (CD45RO+) and naive T cells from PBMC. CDR1 and CDR2 are read off the germline V gene as MNHEY and SVGAGI. V was cut back by 2 bases and J by 4 bases, leaving a gap of 8 bases between them. The CDR3 numbers 13 residues from cysteine through phenylalanine. Only CDR3 DNA remains: 39 bases, in frame from the first base. The rearranged chain carries TRBV6-5 and TRBJ2-5; no D gene can be assigned with confidence. The receptor comes from a man between 18 and 35 years old in good health. The source material was naive T cells sorted from blood. The cell subset or site label, read with the paper, signifies: cells isolated with a human naive T-cell isolation kit. The CDR3 protein is CASSYTLGETQYF. The DNA reads TGTGCCAGCAGTTACACATTAGGAGAGACCCAGTACTTC.